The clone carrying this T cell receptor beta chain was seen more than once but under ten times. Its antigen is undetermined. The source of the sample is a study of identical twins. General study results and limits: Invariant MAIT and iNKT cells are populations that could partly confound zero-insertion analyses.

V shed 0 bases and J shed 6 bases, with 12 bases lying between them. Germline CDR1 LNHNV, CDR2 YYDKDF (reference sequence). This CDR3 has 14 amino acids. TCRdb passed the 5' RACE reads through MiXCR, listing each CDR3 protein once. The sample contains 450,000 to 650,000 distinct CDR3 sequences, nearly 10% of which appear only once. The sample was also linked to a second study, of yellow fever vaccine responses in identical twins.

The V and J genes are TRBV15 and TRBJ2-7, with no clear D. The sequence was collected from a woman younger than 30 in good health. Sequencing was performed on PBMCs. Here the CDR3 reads CATSRDGEIGEQYF. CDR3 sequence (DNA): TGTGCCACCAGCAGAGATGGGGAAATCGGCGAGCAGTACTTC.